This TCR beta chain is from a study of blood T cell repertoires in COVID-19 (TCRdb year 2020). About the full investigation: Collaborator samples came from the United States, Italy and Spain and covered acute and convalescent phases of COVID-19. The prospective study material was composed of cDNA or gDNA derived from T cells, B-cell-depleted T cells, or PBMCs. Subjects who had been exposed to COVID-19, were actively infected with it, or had recovered from it provided the deeply sampled blood TCRbeta repertoires that made up the dataset. The repertoires were released in a freely available public database meant as a resource for research on the immune response to SARS-CoV-2. The samples were drawn from two sources: the first 160 participants of the ongoing ImmuneRACE study, and 950 to 1,500 subjects contributed by 6 global collaborators. The sample metadata nearly always contained a de-identified subject ID, COVID-19 status, age in years and sex. Where available, HLA class I and class II types were obtained from metadata supplied by the sample provider rather than from assay-based typing. The paper as a whole reports these results and caveats: Clinical and demographic metadata were provided uncurated, with the amount varying by source and participant.

TCRbeta CDR3 regions were amplified from genomic DNA using the immunoSEQ Assay, a bias-controlled multiplex PCR. Turning to the authors' computational methods: Within the assay, amplification of reference gene primers was used to estimate how many nucleated cells each sample contained. To quantify the absolute abundance of each unique TCRbeta CDR3 rearrangement, sequence reads were collapsed and filtered. For each sample, productive Simpson clonality was calculated as the square root of Simpson's diversity index over productive rearrangements. TCRdb took this table from immuneACCESS and kept in-frame rearrangements with V and J called. Such tables lack part of the clones; where checked against another copy, unresolved V genes explain under half of the gap, and the rest is unexplained. D and trimming were read from the DNA, whereas the V and J calls and clone size are those reported in that table. For this sample the table gives 200,000 to 250,000 clones, of which roughly nine tenths were detected only once. The ten largest clones add up to around 2.2% of the sample.

A remark on this clone: Its antigen has not been determined. No base qualities exist here, and no much larger clone lies one base off it. This same CDR3 is encoded by further DNA sequences in the sample.

CDR1 and CDR2 are drawn from the germline V gene: SGHNT, YENEEA. V is trimmed back by 1 base and J by 3 bases, and the junction contains 0 bases that no gene match accounts for. The CDR3 measures 14 amino acids from cysteine to phenylalanine. CDR3 DNA is the only sequence kept; it has 42 bases, read in frame from the first base. Whole blood was collected in K2EDTA tubes by collaborating institutions according to the institutions' own protocols. For TCRbeta analysis, collaborators shipped samples as frozen whole blood, isolated PBMCs, or DNA extracted from either of those sample types. The sample taken for sequencing was peripheral blood. The chain is made from TRBV11-3 and TRBJ2-3, with 8 bases in between that match TRBD2. This TCR was recovered from a woman between 50 and 59 years old with acute or convalescent COVID-19. The nucleotides read TGTGCCAGCAGCTTAGCGGGGGGGACAGATACGCAGTATTTT. This codes for CASSLAGGTDTQYF.